This T cell receptor beta chain was recorded in a study of cytomegalovirus exposure and HLA in healthy donors. Study overall: Samples from HLA-typed donors yielded around 79 million unique TCRs in an early data release. Study-wide points: HLA alleles were associated with fewer than 20,000 TCR beta sequences in a later analysis at 0.05 false discovery rate. A later analysis linked a missense DCLRE1C variant to TCR beta V- and J-gene trimming.

The PCR was carried out with 60 Vbeta primers and 13 Jbeta primers. Data came from immunoSEQ multiplex PCR; TCRdb stores just in-frame clones and leaves some out. The table lists over 110,000 clones, 70% to 80% of them singletons. The CDR3 totals 15 residues. After removal of 2 bases from V and 7 bases from J, the junction contained 5 bases not matched to a gene. Germline-derived CDR1 and CDR2 are SGHRS and YFSETQ. Concerning this clone itself: The target antigen is unknown.

The chain has TRBV5-1 and TRBJ2-2, with 10 positions matching TRBD1. The sample was PBMCs. This TCR was sampled from a middle-aged woman in good health and CMV-seropositive. The CDR3 reads CASSLRQGASGELFF. CDR3 bases: TGCGCCAGCAGCTTAAGACAGGGGGCGAGCGGGGAGCTGTTTTTT. The full variable domain, its missing parts supplied by reference TRBV5-1 and TRBJ2-2, is KAGVTQTPRYLIKTRGQQVTLSCSPISGHRSVSWYQQTPGQGLQFLFEYFSETQRNKGNFPGRFSGRQFSNSRSEMNVSTLELGDSALYLCASSLRQGASGELFFGEGSRLTVL.